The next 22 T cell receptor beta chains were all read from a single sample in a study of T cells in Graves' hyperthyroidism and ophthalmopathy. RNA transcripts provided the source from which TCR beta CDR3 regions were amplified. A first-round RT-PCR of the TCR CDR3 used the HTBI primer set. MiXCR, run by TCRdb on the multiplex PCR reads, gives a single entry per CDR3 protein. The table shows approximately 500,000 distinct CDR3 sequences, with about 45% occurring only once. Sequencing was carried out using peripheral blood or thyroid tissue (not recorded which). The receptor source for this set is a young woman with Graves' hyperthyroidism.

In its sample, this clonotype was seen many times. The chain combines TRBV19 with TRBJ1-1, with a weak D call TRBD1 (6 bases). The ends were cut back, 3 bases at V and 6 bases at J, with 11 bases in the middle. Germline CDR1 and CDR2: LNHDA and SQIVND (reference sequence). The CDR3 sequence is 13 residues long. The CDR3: CASSIDGGAEAFF. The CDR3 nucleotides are TGTGCCAGTAGTATCGATGGGGGCGCTGAAGCTTTCTTT.

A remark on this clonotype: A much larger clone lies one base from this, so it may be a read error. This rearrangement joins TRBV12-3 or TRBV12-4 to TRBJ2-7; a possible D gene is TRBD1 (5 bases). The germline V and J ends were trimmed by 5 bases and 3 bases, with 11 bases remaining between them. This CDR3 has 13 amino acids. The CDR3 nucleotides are TGTGCCAGCAGTCTCCCCAGGGTCTACGAGCAGTACTTC. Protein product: CASSLPRVYEQYF.

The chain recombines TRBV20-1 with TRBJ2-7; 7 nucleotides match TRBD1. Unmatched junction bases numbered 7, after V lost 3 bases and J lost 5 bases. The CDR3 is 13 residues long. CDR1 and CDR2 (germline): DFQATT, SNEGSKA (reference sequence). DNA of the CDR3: TGCAGTGCTAGGTCCCGGACAGGACACGAGCAGTACTTC. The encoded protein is CSARSRTGHEQYF.

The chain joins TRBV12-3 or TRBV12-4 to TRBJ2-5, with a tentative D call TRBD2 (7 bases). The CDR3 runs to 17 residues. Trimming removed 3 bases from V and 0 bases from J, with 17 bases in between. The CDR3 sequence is CASSLGEGGGNQETQYF. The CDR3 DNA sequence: TGTGCCAGCAGTTTGGGGGAAGGGGGGGGAAACCAAGAGACCCAGTACTTC.

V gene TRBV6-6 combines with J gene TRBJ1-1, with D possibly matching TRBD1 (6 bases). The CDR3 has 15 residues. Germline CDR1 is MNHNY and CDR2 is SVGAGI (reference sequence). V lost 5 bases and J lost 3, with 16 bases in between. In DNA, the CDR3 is TGTGCCAGCAGTCTCCGGGACACCGAGGACACTGAAGCTTTCTTT. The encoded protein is CASSLRDTEDTEAFF.

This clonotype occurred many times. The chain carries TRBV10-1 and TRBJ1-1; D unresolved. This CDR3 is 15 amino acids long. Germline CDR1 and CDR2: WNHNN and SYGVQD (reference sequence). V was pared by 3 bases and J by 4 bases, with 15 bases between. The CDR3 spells CASSDPRVPGTEAFF. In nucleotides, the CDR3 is TGCGCCAGCAGTGACCCTCGAGTACCGGGCACTGAAGCTTTCTTT.

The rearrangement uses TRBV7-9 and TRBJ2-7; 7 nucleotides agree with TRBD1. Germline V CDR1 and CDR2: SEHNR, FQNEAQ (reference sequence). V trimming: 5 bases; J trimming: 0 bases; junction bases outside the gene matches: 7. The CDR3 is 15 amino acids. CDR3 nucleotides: TGTGCCAGCAGCCCCAGGGACAGTACCTCCTACGAGCAGTACTTC. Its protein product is CASSPRDSTSYEQYF. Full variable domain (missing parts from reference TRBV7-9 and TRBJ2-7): DTGVSQNPRHKITKRGQNVTFRCDPISEHNRLYWYRQTLGQGPEFLTYFQNEAQLEKSRLLSDRFSAERPKGSFSTLEIQRTEQGDSAMYLCASSPRDSTSYEQYFGPGTRLTVT.

The CDR3 protein is CASSPRQGWHEQYF. The DNA for the CDR3 is TGTGCCAGCAGCCCTCGACAGGGGTGGCACGAGCAGTACTTC. V and J are TRBV14 and TRBJ2-7, with TRBD1 matching over 8 bases. The CDR3 is 14 residues long. CDR1 is SGHDN, CDR2 FVKESK, per germline. The ends lost 4 bases at V and 5 bases at J; junction bases unmatched: 7.

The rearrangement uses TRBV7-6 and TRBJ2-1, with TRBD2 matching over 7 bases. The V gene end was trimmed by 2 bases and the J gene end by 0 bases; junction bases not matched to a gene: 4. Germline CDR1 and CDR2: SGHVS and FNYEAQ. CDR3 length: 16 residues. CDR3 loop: CASSLTWGGSYNEQFF. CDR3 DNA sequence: TGTGCCAGCAGCTTAACCTGGGGGGGCTCCTACAATGAGCAGTTCTTC.

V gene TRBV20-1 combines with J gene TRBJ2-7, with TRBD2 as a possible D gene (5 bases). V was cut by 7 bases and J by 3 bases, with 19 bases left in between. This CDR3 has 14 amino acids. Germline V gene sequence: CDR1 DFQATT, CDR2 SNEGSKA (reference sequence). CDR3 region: CSVQDRTGNYEQYF. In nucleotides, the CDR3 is TGCAGTGTCCAGGATAGGACGGGGAACTACGAGCAGTACTTC.

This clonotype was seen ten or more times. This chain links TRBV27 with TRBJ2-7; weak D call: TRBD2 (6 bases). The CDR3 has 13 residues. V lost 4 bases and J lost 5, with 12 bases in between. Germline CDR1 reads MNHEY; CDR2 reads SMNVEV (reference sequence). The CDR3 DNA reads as TGTGCCAGCAGTTCCGCGGGGAACCACGAGCAGTACTTC. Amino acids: CASSSAGNHEQYF.

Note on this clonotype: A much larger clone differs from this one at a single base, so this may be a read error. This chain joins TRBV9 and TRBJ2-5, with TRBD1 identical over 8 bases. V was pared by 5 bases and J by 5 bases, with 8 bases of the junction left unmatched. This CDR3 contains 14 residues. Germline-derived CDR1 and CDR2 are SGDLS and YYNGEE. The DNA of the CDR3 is TGTGCCAGCAGTACAGGGGGATCTGGTGAGACCCAGTACTTC. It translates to CASSTGGSGETQYF. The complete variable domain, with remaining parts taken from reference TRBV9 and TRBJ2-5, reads DSGVTQTPKHLITATGQRVTLRCSPRSGDLSVYWYQQSLDQGLQFLIQYYNGEERAKGNILERFSAQQFPDLHSELNLSSLELGDSALYFCASSTGGSGETQYFGPGTRLLVL.

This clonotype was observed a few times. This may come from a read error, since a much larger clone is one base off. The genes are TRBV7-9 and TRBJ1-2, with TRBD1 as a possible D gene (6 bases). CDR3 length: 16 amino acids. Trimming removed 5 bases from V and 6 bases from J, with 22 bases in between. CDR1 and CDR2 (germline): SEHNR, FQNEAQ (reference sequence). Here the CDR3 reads CASSPGAFGADHGYTF. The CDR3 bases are TGTGCCAGCAGCCCAGGGGCTTTCGGGGCGGACCATGGCTACACCTTC.

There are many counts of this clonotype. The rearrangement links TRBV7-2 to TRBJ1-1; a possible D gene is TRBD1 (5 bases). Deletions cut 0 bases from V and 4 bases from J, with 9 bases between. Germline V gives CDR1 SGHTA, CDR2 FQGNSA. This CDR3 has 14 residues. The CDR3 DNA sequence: TGTGCCAGCAGCTTAGCTCCCGGGGGCACTGAAGCTTTCTTT. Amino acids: CASSLAPGGTEAFF.

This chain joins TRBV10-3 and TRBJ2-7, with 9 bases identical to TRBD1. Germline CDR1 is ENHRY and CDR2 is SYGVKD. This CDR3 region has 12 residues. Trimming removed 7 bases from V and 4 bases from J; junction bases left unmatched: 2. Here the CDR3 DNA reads TGTGCCATCACGGGACAGGGTTACGAGCAGTACTTC. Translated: CAITGQGYEQYF.

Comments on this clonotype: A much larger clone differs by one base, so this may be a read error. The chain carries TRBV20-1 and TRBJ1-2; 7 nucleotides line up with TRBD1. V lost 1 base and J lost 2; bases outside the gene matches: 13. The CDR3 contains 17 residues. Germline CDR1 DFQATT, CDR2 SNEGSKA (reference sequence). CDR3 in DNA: TGCAGTGCTAGAGCAGAATACGGACAGGCGGCGAACTATGGCTACACCTTC. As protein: CSARAEYGQAANYGYTF.

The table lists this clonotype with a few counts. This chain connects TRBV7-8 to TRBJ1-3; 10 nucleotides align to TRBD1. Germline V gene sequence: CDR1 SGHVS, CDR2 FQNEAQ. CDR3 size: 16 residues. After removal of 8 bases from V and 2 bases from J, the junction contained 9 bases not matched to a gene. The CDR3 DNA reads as TGTGCCAGCTCACCACCCGGGACAGGGGCTGGAAACACCATATATTTT. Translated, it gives CASSPPGTGAGNTIYF.

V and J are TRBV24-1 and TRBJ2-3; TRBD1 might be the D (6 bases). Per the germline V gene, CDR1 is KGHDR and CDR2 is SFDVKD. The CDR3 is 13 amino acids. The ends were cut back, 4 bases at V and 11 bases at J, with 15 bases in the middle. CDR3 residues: CATSESTGIRQYF. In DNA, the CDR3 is TGTGCCACCAGTGAATCGACAGGAATTCGGCAGTATTTT.

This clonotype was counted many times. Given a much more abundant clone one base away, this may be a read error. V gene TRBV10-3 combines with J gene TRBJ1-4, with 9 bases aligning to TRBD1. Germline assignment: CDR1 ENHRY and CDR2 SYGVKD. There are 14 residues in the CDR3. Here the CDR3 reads CVISESDRGEKLFF. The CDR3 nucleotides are TGTGTCATCAGTGAGTCGGACAGGGGTGAAAAACTGTTTTTT.

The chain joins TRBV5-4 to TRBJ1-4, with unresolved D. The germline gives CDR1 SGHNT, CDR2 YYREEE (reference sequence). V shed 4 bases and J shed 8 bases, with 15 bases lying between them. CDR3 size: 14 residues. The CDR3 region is CASSPSGVGEKLFF. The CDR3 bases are TGTGCCAGCAGCCCGTCCGGGGTGGGGGAAAAACTGTTTTTT.

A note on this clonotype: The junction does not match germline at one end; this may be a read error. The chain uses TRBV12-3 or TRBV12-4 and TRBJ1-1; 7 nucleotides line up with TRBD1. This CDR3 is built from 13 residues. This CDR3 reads CASSPDREGSRGF. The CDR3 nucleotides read TGTGCCAGCAGTCCCGACAGGGAGGGCAGCCGGGGCTTT.

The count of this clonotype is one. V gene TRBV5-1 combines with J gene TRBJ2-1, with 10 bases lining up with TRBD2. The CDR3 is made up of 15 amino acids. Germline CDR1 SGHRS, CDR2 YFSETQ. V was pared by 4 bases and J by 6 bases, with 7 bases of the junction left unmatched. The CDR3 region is CASSGSSGSFNEQFF. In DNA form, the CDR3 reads TGCGCCAGCAGCGGGTCTAGCGGGAGTTTCAATGAGCAGTTCTTC.